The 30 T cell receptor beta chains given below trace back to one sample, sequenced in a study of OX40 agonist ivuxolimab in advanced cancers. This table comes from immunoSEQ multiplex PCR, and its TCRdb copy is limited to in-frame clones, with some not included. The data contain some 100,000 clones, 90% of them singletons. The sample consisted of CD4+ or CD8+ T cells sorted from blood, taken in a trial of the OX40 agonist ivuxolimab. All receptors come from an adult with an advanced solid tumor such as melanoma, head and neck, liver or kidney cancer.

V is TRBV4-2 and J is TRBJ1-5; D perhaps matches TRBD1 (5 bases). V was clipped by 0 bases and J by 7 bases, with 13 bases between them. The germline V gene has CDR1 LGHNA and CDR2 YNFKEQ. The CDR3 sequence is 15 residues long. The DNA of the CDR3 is TGTGCCAGCAGCCAAGATGACGGGACGGAACAGCCCCAGCATTTT. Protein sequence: CASSQDDGTEQPQHF.

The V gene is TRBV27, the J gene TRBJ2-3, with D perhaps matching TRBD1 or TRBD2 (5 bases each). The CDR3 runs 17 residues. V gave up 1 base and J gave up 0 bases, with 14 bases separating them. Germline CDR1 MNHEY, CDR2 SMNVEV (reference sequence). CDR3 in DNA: TGTGCCAGCAGTTTATATGGAGGCCCAGGGAGCACAGATACGCAGTATTTT. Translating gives CASSLYGGPGSTDTQYF.

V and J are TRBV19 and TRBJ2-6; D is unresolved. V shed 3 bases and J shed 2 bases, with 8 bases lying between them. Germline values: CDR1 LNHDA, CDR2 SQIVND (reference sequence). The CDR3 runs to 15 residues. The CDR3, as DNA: TGTGCCAGTAGTATGCGATATGCTGGGGCCAACGTCCTGACTTTC. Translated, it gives CASSMRYAGANVLTF.

CDR3 sequence: CARSLGGSYEQYF. The DNA of the CDR3 is TGTGCCAGGTCATTGGGGGGGTCCTACGAGCAGTACTTC. The V call is TRBV2, the J call TRBJ2-7; 7 nucleotides agree with TRBD2. The CDR3 length is 13 residues. Germline V gene lookup returns CDR1 SNHLY and CDR2 FYNNEI. The J segment lost 1 base and the V segment lost 9 bases, leaving 6 bases of the junction unmatched. Combining the CDR3 with reference TRBV2 and TRBJ2-7 gives the whole variable domain EPEVTQTPSHQVTQMGQEVILRCVPISNHLYFYWYRQILGQKVEFLVSFYNNEISEKSEIFDDQFSVERPDGSNFTLKIRSTKLEDSAMYFCARSLGGSYEQYFGPGTRLTVT.

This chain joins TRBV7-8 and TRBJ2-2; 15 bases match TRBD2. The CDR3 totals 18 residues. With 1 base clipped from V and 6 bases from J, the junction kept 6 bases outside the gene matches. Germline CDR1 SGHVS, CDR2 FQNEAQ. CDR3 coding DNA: TGTGCCAGCAGCTTAGTCCCGGGACTAGCGGGAGGTTCCGGGGAGCTGTTTTTT. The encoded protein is CASSLVPGLAGGSGELFF.

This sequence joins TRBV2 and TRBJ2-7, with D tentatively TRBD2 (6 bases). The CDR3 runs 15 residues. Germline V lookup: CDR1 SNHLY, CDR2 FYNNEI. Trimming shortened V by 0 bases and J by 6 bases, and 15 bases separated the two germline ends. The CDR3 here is CASSEALFRLGEQYF. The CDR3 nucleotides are TGTGCCAGCAGTGAAGCGCTCTTTCGACTAGGCGAGCAGTACTTC.

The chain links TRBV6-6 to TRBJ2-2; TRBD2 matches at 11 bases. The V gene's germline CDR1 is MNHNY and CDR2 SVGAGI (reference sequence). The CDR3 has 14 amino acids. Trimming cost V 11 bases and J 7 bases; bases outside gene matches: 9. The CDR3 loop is CACGTSGTGGELFF. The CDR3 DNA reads TGTGCCTGCGGGACTAGCGGTACCGGCGGGGAGCTGTTTTTT.

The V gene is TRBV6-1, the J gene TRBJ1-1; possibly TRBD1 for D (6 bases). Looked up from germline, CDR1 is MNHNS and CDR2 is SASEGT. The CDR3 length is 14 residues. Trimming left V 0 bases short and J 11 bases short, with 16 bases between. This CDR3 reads CASSEAVIRGGAFF. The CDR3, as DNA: TGTGCCAGCAGTGAAGCTGTCATTAGGGGGGGGGCTTTCTTT.

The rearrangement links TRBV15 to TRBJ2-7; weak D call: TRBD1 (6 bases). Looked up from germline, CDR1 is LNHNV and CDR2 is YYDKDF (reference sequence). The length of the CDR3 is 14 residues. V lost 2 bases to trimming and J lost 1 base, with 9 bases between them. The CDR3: CATSRSGQSYEQYF. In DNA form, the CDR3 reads TGTGCCACCAGCAGATCAGGACAGTCCTACGAGCAGTACTTC.

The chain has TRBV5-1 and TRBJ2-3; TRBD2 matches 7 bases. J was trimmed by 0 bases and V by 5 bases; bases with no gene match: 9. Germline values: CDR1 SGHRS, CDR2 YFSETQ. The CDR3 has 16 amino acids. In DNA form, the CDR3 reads TGCGCCAGCAGTTGGGGTAGCGGGTTGAGCACAGATACGCAGTATTTT. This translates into CASSWGSGLSTDTQYF.

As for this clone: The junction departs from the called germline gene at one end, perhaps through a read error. CDR3 in DNA: TGTGCCAGCAGCTTGACTGCGGGGACTAGCGGGAGTAGGAGTTCCCGACTCTTC. This gives the protein CASSLTAGTSGSRSSRLF. The chain joins TRBV11-1 to TRBJ2-1; 14 bases are shared with TRBD2. The CDR3 is 18 amino acids. Per germline, CDR1 SGHAT and CDR2 FQDESV (reference sequence).

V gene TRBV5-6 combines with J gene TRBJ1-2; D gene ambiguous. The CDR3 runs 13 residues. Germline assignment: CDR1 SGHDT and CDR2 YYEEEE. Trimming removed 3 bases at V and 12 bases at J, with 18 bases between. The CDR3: CASSSLREKINTF. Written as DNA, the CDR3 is TGTGCCAGCAGCTCACTCCGGGAGAAGATTAACACCTTC.

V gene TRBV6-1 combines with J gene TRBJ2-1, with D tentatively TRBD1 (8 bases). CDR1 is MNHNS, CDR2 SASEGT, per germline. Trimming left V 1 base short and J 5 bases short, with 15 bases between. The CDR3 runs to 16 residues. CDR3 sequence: CASSEVRAGQDNEQFF. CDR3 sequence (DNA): TGTGCCAGCAGTGAAGTCAGAGCGGGACAGGACAATGAGCAGTTCTTC.

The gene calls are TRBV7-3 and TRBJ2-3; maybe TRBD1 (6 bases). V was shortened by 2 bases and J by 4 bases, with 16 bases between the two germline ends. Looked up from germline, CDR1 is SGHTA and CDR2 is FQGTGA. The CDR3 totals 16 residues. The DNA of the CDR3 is TGTGCCAGCAGCTTAGAGGGAAACAGGGACCCAGATACGCAGTATTTT. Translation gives CASSLEGNRDPDTQYF.

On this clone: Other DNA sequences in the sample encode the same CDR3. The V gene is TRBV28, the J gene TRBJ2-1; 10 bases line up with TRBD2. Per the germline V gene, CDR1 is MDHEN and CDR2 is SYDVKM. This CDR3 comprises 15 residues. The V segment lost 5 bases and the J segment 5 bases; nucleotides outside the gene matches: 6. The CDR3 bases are TGTGCCAGCAGTCCCTGGACTAGCGGAAACAATGAGCAGTTCTTC. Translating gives CASSPWTSGNNEQFF.

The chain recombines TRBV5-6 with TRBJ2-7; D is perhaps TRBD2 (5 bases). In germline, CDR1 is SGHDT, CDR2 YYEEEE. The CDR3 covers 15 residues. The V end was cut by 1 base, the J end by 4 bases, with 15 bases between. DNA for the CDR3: TGTGCCAGCAGCTTGATTGGGGTGTCGGGGTACGAGCAGTACTTC. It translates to CASSLIGVSGYEQYF. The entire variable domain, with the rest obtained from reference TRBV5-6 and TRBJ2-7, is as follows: DAGVTQSPTHLIKTRGQQVTLRCSPKSGHDTVSWYQQALGQGPQFIFQYYEEEERQRGNFPDRFSGHQFPNYSSELNVNALLLGDSALYLCASSLIGVSGYEQYFGPGTRLTVT.

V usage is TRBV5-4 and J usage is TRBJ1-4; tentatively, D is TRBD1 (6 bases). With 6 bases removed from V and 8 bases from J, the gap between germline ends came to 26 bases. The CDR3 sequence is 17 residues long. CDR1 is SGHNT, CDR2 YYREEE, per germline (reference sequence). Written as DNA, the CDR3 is TGTGCCAGCACTAATCGGACAGATTTTAGAGGGAGGGAAAAACTGTTTTTT. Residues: CASTNRTDFRGREKLFF.

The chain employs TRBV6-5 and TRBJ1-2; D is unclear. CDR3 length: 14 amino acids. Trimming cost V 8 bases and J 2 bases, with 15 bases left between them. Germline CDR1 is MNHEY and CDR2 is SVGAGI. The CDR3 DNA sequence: TGTGCCAGCGTCGGACGACGTATAAACTATGGCTACACCTTC. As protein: CASVGRRINYGYTF.

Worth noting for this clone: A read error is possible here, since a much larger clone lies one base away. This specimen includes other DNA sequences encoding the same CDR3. The CDR3 here is CASSPGRLATNEKLFF. CDR3 in DNA: TGTGCCAGCAGCCCCGGGAGGTTGGCAACTAATGAAAAACTATTTTTT. J is TRBJ1-4 and V is TRBV11-1; no firm D call. Germline-derived CDR1 and CDR2 are SGHAT and FQDESV (reference sequence). This CDR3 region has 16 residues.

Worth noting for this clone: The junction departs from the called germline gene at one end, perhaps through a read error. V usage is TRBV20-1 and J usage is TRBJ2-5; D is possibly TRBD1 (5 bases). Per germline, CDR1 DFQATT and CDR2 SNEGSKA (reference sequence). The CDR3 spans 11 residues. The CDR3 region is CSAPNRQSVDF. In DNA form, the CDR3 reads TGCAGTGCCCCCAACCGACAGTCCGTAGACTTC.

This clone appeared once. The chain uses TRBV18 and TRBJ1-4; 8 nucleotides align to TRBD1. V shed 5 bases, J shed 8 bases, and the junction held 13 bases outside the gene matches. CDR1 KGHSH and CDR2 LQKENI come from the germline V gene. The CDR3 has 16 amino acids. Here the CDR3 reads CASSTSDRAEVEKLFF. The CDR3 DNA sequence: TGTGCCAGCTCAACTTCGGACAGGGCGGAAGTCGAAAAACTGTTTTTT.

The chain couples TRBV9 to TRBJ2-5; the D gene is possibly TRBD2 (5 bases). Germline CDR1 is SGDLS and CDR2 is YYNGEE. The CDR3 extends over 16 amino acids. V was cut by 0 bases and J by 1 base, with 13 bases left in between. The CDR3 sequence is CASSVGASSAQETQYF. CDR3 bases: TGTGCCAGCAGCGTAGGGGCTAGCAGCGCCCAAGAGACCCAGTACTTC.

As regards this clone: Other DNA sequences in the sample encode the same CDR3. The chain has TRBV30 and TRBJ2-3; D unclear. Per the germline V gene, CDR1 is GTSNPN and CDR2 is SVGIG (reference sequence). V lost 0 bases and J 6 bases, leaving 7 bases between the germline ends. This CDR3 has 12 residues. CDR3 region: CAWSVGTDTQYF. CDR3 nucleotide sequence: TGTGCCTGGAGTGTAGGTACGGATACGCAGTATTTT.

In DNA, the CDR3 is TGTGCCAGTAGTATTCGGCGGACAGTCGAAAAACTGTTTTTT. This translates into CASSIRRTVEKLFF. The V call is TRBV19, the J call TRBJ1-4; D is possibly TRBD1 (6 bases). Germline V gene sequence: CDR1 LNHDA, CDR2 SQIVND (reference sequence). The CDR3 length is 14 residues. V lost 3 bases to trimming and J lost 8 bases, with 13 bases between them.

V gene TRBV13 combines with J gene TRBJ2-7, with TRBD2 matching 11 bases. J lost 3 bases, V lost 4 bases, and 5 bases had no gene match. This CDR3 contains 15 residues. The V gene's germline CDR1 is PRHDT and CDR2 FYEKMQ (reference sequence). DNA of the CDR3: TGTGCCAGCAGCTCAAGACTAGCGGGACACTACGAGCAGTACTTC. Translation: CASSSRLAGHYEQYF.

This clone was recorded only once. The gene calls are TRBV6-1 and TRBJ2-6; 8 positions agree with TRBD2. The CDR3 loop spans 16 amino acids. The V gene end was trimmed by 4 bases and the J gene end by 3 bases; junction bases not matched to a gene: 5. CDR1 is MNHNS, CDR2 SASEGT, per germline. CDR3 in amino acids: CASSVPGGHGANVLTF. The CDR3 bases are TGTGCCAGCAGTGTCCCGGGGGGGCATGGGGCCAACGTCCTGACTTTC.

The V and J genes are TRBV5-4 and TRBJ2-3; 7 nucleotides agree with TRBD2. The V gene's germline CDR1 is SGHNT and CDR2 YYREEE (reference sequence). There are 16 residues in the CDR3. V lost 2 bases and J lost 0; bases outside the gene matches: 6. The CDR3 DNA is TGTGCCAGCAGCTTAAGACTAGCCCTGAGCACAGATACGCAGTATTTT. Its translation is CASSLRLALSTDTQYF.

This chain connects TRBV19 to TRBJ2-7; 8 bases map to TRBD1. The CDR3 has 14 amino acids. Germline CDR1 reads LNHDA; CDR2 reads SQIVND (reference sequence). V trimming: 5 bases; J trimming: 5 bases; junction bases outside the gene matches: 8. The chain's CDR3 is CASSALDRVNEQYF. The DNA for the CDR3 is TGTGCCAGTAGTGCCTTGGACAGGGTGAACGAGCAGTACTTC.

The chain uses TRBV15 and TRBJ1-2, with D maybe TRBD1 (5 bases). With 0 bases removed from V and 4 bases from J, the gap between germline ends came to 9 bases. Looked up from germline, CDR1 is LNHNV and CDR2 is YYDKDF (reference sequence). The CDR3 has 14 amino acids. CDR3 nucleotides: TGTGCCACCAGCAGAGATTACAGGACCTATGGCTACACCTTC. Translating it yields CATSRDYRTYGYTF.

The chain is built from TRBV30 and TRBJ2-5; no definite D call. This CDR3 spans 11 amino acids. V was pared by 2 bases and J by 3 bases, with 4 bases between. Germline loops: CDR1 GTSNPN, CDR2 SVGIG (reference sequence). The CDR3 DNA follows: TGTGCCTGGAGTCCGGAAGAGACCCAGTACTTC. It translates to CAWSPEETQYF.